What follows is one T cell receptor (beta chain) and its context. Its target is unknown. This specimen comes from a study of blood T cells in healthy people across ages. General study findings and limits: Per million T cells, TCR beta diversity dropped roughly linearly as age increased.

Germline V CDR1 and CDR2: SEHNR, FQNEAQ (reference sequence). The CDR3 length is 15 residues. V lost 5 bases, J lost 8 bases, and 9 bases stayed unmatched. Primed by a sample-barcoded 5' primer and a J-beta primer mix, a second PCR proceeded for 7 to 11 cycles. Each CDR3 protein gets one entry after TCRdb re-called the 5' RACE reads with MiXCR. Of approximately 830,000 distinct CDR3 sequences listed, less than 80% are singletons. The material sequenced was blood. This chain connects TRBV7-9 to TRBJ1-6; TRBD1 agrees at 7 bases. The clonotype was recovered from a young man in good health. The CDR3 loop is CASSQDRVLDSPLHF. DNA for the CDR3: TGTGCCAGCAGCCAAGACAGGGTACTGGATTCACCCCTCCACTTT. The variable domain in full, completed from reference TRBV7-9 and TRBJ1-6, reads DTGVSQNPRHKITKRGQNVTFRCDPISEHNRLYWYRQTLGQGPEFLTYFQNEAQLEKSRLLSDRFSAERPKGSFSTLEIQRTEQGDSAMYLCASSQDRVLDSPLHFGNGTRLTVT.